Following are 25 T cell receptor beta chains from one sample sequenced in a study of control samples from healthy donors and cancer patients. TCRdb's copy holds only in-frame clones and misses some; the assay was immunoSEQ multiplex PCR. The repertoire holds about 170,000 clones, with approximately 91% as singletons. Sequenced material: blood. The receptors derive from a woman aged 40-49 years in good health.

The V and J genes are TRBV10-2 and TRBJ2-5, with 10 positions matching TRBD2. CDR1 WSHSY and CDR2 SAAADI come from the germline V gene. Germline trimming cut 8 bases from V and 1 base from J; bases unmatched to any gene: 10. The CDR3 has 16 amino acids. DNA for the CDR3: TGCGCCAGCCCCTGCACTTTAGCGGGGGGCCAAGAGACCCAGTACTTC. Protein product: CASPCTLAGGQETQYF.

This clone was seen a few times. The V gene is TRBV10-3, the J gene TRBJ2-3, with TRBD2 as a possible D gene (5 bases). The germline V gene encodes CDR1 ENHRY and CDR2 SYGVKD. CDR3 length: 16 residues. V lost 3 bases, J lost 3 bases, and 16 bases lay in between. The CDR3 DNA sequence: TGTGCCATCAGTGAATATTCGGGGTTCGGGACAGATACGCAGTATTTT. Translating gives CAISEYSGFGTDTQYF.

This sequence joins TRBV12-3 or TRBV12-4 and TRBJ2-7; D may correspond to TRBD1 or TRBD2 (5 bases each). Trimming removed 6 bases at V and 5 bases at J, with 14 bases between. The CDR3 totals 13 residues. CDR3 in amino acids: CASRLPGGHEQYF. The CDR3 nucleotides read TGTGCCAGCAGGTTGCCTGGGGGTCACGAGCAGTACTTC.

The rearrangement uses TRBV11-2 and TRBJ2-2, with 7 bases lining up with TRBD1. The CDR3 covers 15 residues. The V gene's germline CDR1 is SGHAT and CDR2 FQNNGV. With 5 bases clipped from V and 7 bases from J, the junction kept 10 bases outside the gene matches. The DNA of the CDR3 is TGTGCCAGCAGCGTAGGCACAGGGGTGGACGGGGAGCTGTTTTTT. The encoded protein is CASSVGTGVDGELFF.

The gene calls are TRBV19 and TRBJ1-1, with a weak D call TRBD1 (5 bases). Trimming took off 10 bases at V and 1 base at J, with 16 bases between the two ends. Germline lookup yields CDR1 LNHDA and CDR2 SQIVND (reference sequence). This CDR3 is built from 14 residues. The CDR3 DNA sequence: TGTGCCACAACGGGGGGGAAGCCGAACACTGAAGCTTTCTTT. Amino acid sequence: CATTGGKPNTEAFF. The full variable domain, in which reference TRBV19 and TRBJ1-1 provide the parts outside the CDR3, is DGGITQSPKYLFRKEGQNVTLSCEQNLNHDAMYWYRQDPGQGLRLIYYSQIVNDFQKGDIAEGYSVSREKKESFPLTVTSAQKNPTAFYLCATTGGKPNTEAFFGQGTRLTVV.

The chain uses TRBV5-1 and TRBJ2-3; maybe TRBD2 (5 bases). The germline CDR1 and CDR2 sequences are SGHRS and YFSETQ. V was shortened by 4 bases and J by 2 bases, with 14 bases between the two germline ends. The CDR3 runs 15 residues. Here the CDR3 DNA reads TGCGCCAGCAGCCCACTAGGTCGGGCCACAGATACGCAGTATTTT. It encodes CASSPLGRATDTQYF. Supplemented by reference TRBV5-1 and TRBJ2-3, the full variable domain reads KAGVTQTPRYLIKTRGQQVTLSCSPISGHRSVSWYQQTPGQGLQFLFEYFSETQRNKGNFPGRFSGRQFSNSRSEMNVSTLELGDSALYLCASSPLGRATDTQYFGPGTRLTVL.

The chain's CDR3 is CASSEQGHFNQPQHF. The CDR3, as DNA: TGTGCCAGCAGTGAACAGGGACACTTCAATCAGCCCCAGCATTTT. The V gene is TRBV2, the J gene TRBJ1-5; the D gene is possibly TRBD1 (6 bases). The germline gives CDR1 SNHLY, CDR2 FYNNEI. V lost 2 bases and J lost 3, with 11 bases in between. The CDR3 spans 15 residues.

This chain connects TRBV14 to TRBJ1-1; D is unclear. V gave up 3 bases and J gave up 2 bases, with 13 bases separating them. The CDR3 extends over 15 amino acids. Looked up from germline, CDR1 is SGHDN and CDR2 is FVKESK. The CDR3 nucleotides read TGTGCCAGCAGCCATTCAGGTAGAGCCAACACTGAAGCTTTCTTT. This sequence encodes CASSHSGRANTEAFF.

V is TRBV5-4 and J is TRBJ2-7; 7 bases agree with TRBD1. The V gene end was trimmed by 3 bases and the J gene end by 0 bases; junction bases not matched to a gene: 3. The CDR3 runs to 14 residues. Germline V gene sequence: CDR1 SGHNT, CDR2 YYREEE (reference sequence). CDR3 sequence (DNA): TGTGCCAGCAGCTCACAGGGGAACTCCTACGAGCAGTACTTC. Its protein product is CASSSQGNSYEQYF.

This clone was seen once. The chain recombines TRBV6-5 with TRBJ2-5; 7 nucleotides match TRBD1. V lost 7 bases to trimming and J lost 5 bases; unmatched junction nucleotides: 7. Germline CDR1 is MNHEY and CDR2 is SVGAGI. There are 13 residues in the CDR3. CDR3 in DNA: TGTGCCAGCAAAACGACAGGGACCGAGACCCAGTACTTC. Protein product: CASKTTGTETQYF.

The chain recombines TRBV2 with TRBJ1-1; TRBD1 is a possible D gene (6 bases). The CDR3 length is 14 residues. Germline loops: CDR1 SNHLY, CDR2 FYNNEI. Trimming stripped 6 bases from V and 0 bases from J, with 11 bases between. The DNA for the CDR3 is TGTGCCAGCAGGAGGACAGCGTTGAACACTGAAGCTTTCTTT. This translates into CASRRTALNTEAFF. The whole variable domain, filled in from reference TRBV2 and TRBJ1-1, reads EPEVTQTPSHQVTQMGQEVILRCVPISNHLYFYWYRQILGQKVEFLVSFYNNEISEKSEIFDDQFSVERPDGSNFTLKIRSTKLEDSAMYFCASRRTALNTEAFFGQGTRLTVV.

In nucleotides, the CDR3 is TGTGCCAGCAGCACGGACAGGAGGAACACCGGGGAGCTGTTTTTT. Amino acid sequence: CASSTDRRNTGELFF. The V gene is TRBV7-9, the J gene TRBJ2-2, with 7 bases aligning to TRBD1. This CDR3 comprises 15 residues. V lost 5 bases, J lost 1 base, and 4 bases stayed unmatched. CDR1 is SEHNR and CDR2 is FQNEAQ in the germline V gene (reference sequence). The full variable domain, in which reference TRBV7-9 and TRBJ2-2 provide the parts outside the CDR3, is DTGVSQNPRHKITKRGQNVTFRCDPISEHNRLYWYRQTLGQGPEFLTYFQNEAQLEKSRLLSDRFSAERPKGSFSTLEIQRTEQGDSAMYLCASSTDRRNTGELFFGEGSRLTVL.

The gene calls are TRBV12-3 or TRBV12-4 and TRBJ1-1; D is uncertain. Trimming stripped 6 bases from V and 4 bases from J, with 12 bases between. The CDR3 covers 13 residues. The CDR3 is CASRLGVGTEAFF. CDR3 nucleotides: TGTGCCAGCAGACTGGGCGTGGGCACTGAAGCTTTCTTT.

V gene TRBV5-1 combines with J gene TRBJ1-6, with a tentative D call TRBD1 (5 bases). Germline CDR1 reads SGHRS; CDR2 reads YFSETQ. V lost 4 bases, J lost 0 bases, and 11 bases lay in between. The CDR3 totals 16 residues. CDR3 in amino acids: CASSEPGSSYNSPLHF. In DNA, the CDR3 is TGCGCCAGCAGCGAACCAGGGAGCTCCTATAATTCACCCCTCCACTTT.

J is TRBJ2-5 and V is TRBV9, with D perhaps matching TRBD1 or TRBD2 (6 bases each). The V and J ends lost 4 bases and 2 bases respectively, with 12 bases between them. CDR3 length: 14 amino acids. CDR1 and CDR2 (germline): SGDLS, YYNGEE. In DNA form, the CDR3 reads TGTGCCAGCAGCCAAGGGGGGTCGCAAGAGACCCAGTACTTC. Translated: CASSQGGSQETQYF.

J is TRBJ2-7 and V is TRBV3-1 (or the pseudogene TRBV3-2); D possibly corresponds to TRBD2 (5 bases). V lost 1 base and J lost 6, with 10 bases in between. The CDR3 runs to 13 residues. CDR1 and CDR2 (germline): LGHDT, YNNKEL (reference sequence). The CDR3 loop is CASSQVGLAEQYF. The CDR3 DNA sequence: TGTGCCAGCAGCCAAGTTGGGCTAGCCGAGCAGTACTTC.

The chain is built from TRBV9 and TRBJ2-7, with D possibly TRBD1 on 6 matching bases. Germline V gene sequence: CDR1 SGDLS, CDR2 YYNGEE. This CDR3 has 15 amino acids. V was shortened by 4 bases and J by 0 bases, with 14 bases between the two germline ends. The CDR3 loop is CASSPLGQNSYEQYF. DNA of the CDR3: TGTGCCAGCAGCCCTTTAGGACAGAACTCCTACGAGCAGTACTTC.

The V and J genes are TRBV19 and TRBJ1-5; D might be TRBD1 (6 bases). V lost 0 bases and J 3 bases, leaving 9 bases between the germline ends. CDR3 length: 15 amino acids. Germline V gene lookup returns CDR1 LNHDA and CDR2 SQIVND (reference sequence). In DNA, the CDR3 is TGTGCCAGTAGTATAGAACCAGGGGACAATCAGCCCCAGCATTTT. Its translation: CASSIEPGDNQPQHF.

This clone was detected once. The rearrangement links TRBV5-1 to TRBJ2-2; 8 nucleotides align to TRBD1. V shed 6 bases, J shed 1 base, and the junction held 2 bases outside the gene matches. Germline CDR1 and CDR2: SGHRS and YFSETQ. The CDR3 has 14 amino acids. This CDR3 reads CASIDRGNTGELFF. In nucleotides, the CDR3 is TGCGCCAGCATAGACAGGGGGAACACCGGGGAGCTGTTTTTT.

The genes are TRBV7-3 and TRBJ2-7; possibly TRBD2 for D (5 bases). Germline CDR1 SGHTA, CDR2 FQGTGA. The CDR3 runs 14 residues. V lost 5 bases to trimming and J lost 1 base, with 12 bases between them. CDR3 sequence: CASSLDPGSYEQYF. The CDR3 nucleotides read TGTGCCAGCAGCCTGGACCCGGGGTCCTACGAGCAGTACTTC.

The CDR3 is CASRKIWGPNTGELFF. In nucleotides, the CDR3 is TGTGCCAGCCGAAAGATTTGGGGGCCGAACACCGGGGAGCTGTTTTTT. The V gene is TRBV11-2, the J gene TRBJ2-2, with D possibly matching TRBD1 (6 bases). This CDR3 has 16 residues. V was cut by 8 bases and J by 0 bases, with 16 bases left in between. Germline values: CDR1 SGHAT, CDR2 FQNNGV.

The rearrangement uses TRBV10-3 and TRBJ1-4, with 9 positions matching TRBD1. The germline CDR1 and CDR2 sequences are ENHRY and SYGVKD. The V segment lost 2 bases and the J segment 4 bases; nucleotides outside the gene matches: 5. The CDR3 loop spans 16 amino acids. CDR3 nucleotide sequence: TGTGCCATCAGTGAGGGGACAGGGAGAGGTAATGAAAAACTGTTTTTT. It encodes CAISEGTGRGNEKLFF.

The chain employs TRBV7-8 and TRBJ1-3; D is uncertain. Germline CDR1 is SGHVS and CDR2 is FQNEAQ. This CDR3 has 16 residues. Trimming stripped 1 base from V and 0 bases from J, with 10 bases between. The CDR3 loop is CASSLGRASSGNTIYF. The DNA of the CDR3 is TGTGCCAGCAGCTTAGGAAGGGCTAGCTCTGGAAACACCATATATTTT.

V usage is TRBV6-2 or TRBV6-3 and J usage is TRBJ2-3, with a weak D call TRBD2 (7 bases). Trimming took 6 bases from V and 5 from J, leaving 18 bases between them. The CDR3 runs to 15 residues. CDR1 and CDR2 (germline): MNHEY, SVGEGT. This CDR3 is CASSSYRGAGDTQYF. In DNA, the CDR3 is TGTGCCAGCAGCTCCTATCGGGGGGCCGGAGATACGCAGTATTTT.

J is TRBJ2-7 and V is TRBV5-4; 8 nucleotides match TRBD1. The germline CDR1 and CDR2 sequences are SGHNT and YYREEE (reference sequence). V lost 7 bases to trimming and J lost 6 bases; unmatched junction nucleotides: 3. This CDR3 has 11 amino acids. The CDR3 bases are TGTGCCAGCTATGGACAGGGCGAGCAGTACTTC. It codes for CASYGQGEQYF.